This T cell receptor beta chain comes out of a study of sequential checkpoint blockade in melanoma. Study background: Each arm's sequence ended with maintenance nivolumab.

Repertoires were generated with immunoSEQ multiplex PCR, while TCRdb's copy carries only in-frame clones and drops some. The sample records 17,000 or so clones, roughly 53% being singletons. The ends were cut back, 1 base at V and 5 bases at J, with 17 bases in the middle. This CDR3 spans 16 amino acids. Germline CDR1 is SGHAT and CDR2 is FQNNGV. Treatment noted: randomized to nivolumab then ipilimumab (arm A) or the reverse (arm B). Sorted cells were live CD3+CD8+, lacking CD19 and CD56, from PBMCs. This sample comprised CD8+ T cells sorted from blood (inferred from file names), obtained from a patient given nivolumab and ipilimumab in sequence. This TCR came from a human donor with melanoma. The rearrangement joins TRBV11-2 to TRBJ1-1; tentatively, D is TRBD1 (6 bases). Here the CDR3 DNA reads TGTGCCAGCAGCTTAGGTGGGGGGCGGGGGCTAACTGAAGCTTTCTTT. Protein: CASSLGGGRGLTEAFF.